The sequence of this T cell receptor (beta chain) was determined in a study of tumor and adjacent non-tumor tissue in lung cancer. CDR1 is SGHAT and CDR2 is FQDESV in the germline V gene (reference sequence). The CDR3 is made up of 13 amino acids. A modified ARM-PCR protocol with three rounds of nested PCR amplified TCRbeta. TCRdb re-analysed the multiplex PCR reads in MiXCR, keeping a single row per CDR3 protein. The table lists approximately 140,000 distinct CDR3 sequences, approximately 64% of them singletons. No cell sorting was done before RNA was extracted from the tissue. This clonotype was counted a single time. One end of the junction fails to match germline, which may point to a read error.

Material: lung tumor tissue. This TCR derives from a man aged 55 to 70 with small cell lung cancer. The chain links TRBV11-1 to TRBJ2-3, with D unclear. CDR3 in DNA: TGTGCCAGCAGCTTAGGCGTCACAGATACACAGTATTTT. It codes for CASSLGVTDTQYF. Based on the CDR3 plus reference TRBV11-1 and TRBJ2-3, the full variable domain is EAEVAQSPRYKITEKSQAVAFWCDPISGHATLYWYRQILGQGPELLVQFQDESVVDDSQLPKDRFSAERLKGVDSTLKIQPAELGDSAMYLCASSLGVTDTQYFGPGTRLTVL.